The 28 T cell receptor beta chains in this list originate from one sample, sequenced in a study of metastatic and nonmetastatic thyroid tumors. TCRdb used MiXCR to call clones anew from the PCR reads. The table has about 9,000 clones, about 15% seen once. Thyroid surgery had not been preceded by any treatment in any patient. Material: blood. The receptors stem from a female donor with papillary thyroid cancer or a benign thyroid nodule (not recorded which). Some clones in this sample may be carry-over from other donors' samples.

This clone was observed a handful of times. The chain combines TRBV6-4 with TRBJ2-2; tentative D call: TRBD2 (5 bases). From germline, CDR1 is MRHNA and CDR2 SNTAGT. This CDR3 is 14 amino acids long. Trimming shortened V by 2 bases and J by 6 bases, and 10 bases separated the two germline ends. The CDR3: CASSDEGSSGELFF. CDR3 sequence (DNA): TGTGCCAGCAGTGACGAGGGTAGCTCCGGGGAGCTGTTTTTT.

This clone was counted between two and nine times. The chain carries TRBV29-1 and TRBJ2-1, with D unresolved. This CDR3 comprises 14 residues. The germline gives CDR1 SQVTM, CDR2 ANQGSEA. V lost 4 bases and J lost 8, with 18 bases in between. CDR3 nucleotides: TGCAGCGTTGCGGTAGCTGGAGTGGGCGATGAGCAGTTCTTC. Translation gives CSVAVAGVGDEQFF.

V is TRBV19 and J is TRBJ2-1; 7 bases fit TRBD1. Germline lookup yields CDR1 LNHDA and CDR2 SQIVND (reference sequence). The length of the CDR3 is 16 residues. The V segment lost 6 bases and the J segment 0 bases; nucleotides outside the gene matches: 8. The CDR3 loop is CASRLTGQSSYNEQFF. In nucleotides, the CDR3 is TGTGCCAGTAGGTTAACGGGACAGAGCTCCTACAATGAGCAGTTCTTC.

This clone was seen many times. The chain couples TRBV19 to TRBJ2-5, with TRBD2 as a possible D gene (6 bases). Germline loops: CDR1 LNHDA, CDR2 SQIVND (reference sequence). This CDR3 has 14 residues. V lost 6 bases and J 4 bases, leaving 15 bases between the germline ends. DNA of the CDR3: TGTGCCAGTAGATGGAGGGTAGGCTCAGAGACCCAGTACTTC. Amino acids: CASRWRVGSETQYF.

By sample share, this clone is medium-sized. The V and J genes are TRBV28 and TRBJ2-7; unclear D gene. The CDR3 has 14 residues. The V gene's germline CDR1 is MDHEN and CDR2 SYDVKM. Trimming pared 1 base from V and 6 bases from J, leaving 13 bases between. The CDR3 region is CASSLYPVRVEQYF. The DNA for the CDR3 is TGTGCCAGCAGTTTATACCCGGTTCGGGTCGAGCAGTACTTC.

This clone was seen a few times. A much more abundant neighbour one base away suggests this may be a read error. Other DNA sequences in this sample translate to the same CDR3. This sequence joins TRBV15 and TRBJ2-3; 8 nucleotides line up with TRBD1. Per germline, CDR1 LNHNV and CDR2 YYDKDF (reference sequence). This CDR3 region has 15 residues. The CDR3 DNA is TGTGCCACCAGCATCCGGACAGGGCTAAGAGATACTCAGTATTTT. It encodes CATSIRTGLRDTQYF.

This clone was observed at least ten times. The rearrangement uses TRBV5-6 and TRBJ1-3; D call uncertain. Trimming shortened V by 2 bases and J by 1 base, and 13 bases separated the two germline ends. In germline, CDR1 is SGHDT, CDR2 YYEEEE. This CDR3 is built from 16 residues. The CDR3 DNA reads TGTGCCAGCAGCTTCCGACGTAGGTTTTCTGGAAACACCATATATTTT. Translating gives CASSFRRRFSGNTIYF.

This clone was observed at least ten times. CDR3 sequence reads: CSLRRQGAYDTQYF. The CDR3 region has the DNA TGCAGCCTTCGCCGACAGGGGGCTTATGATACGCAGTATTTT. The chain couples TRBV29-1 to TRBJ2-3, with 10 bases fitting TRBD1. This CDR3 region has 14 residues. CDR1 is SQVTM, CDR2 ANQGSEA, per germline. J was trimmed by 6 bases and V by 8 bases; bases with no gene match: 11.

By share, this clone counts as medium-sized. The gene calls are TRBV6-5 and TRBJ1-2, with TRBD1 matching over 11 bases. The trim removed 0 bases at V and 6 bases at J, leaving 3 bases unmatched. The germline gives CDR1 MNHEY, CDR2 SVGAGI. The CDR3 length is 15 residues. The CDR3 is CASSYSGTGGDGYTF. The DNA of the CDR3 is TGTGCCAGCAGTTACTCAGGGACAGGGGGGGATGGCTACACCTTC.

By frequency in the sample, this clone is medium-sized. The rearrangement joins TRBV6-1 to TRBJ1-1; D might be TRBD1 (5 bases). CDR1 and CDR2 from the germline V gene are MNHNS and SASEGT. The length of the CDR3 is 15 residues. V lost 7 bases and J lost 3, with 18 bases in between. For the CDR3, the DNA is TGTGCCAGCACCACCCTCCAGGGATTGTACACTGAAGCTTTCTTT. It encodes CASTTLQGLYTEAFF.

This clone was seen ten or more times. V is TRBV7-2 and J is TRBJ2-5; 12 bases match TRBD2. CDR3 length: 16 amino acids. Looked up from germline, CDR1 is SGHTA and CDR2 is FQGNSA. Trimming removed 3 bases from V and 2 bases from J; junction bases left unmatched: 4. CDR3 protein: CASSLGLAGLQETQYF. As DNA, the CDR3 is TGTGCCAGCAGCTTGGGACTAGCGGGCCTTCAAGAGACCCAGTACTTC.

In the case of this clone: This sequence may be a read error, since a much larger clone differs from it by one base. Here the CDR3 reads CASSPAGNNEQFF. In nucleotides, the CDR3 is TGTGCCAGCTCACCGGCGGGGAACAATGAGCAGTTCTTC. The gene calls are TRBV18 and TRBJ2-1; maybe TRBD2 (6 bases). The CDR3 contains 13 residues. Germline CDR1 KGHSH, CDR2 LQKENI. The V end was cut by 3 bases, the J end by 5 bases, with 8 bases between.

This clone is medium-sized (0.01 to 0.1%) in the sample. The genes are TRBV4-1 and TRBJ2-1; D remains ambiguous. Deletions cut 2 bases from V and 0 bases from J, with 8 bases between. This CDR3 has 15 amino acids. From germline, CDR1 is MGHRA and CDR2 YSYEKL. CDR3 DNA: TGCGCCAGCAGCCAACACCAGAGCTCCTACAATGAGCAGTTCTTC. This codes for CASSQHQSSYNEQFF.

By its share, this clone is medium-sized. V is TRBV6-1 and J is TRBJ2-7, with 11 bases lining up with TRBD2. The CDR3 contains 15 residues. V lost 6 bases to trimming and J lost 4 bases; unmatched junction nucleotides: 8. Germline V gene sequence: CDR1 MNHNS, CDR2 SASEGT. This chain's CDR3 is CASRAYSGREYEQYF. The CDR3 nucleotides read TGTGCCAGCAGAGCCTATAGCGGGAGGGAGTACGAGCAGTACTTC.

This clone has only a few counts. The chain recombines TRBV19 with TRBJ1-1, with D unclear. The germline V gene encodes CDR1 LNHDA and CDR2 SQIVND (reference sequence). This CDR3 is built from 13 residues. Trimming took off 3 bases at V and 3 bases at J, with 8 bases between the two ends. CDR3 nucleotide sequence: TGTGCCAGTAGTATCGCCGTGGACACTGAAGCTTTCTTT. This encodes CASSIAVDTEAFF.

Only a few counts were recorded for this clone. The chain links TRBV7-9 to TRBJ1-6; D gene uncertain. Germline lookup yields CDR1 SEHNR and CDR2 FQNEAQ (reference sequence). V was pared by 5 bases and J by 6 bases, with 11 bases between. The CDR3 totals 14 residues. The CDR3: CASSRTGSNSPLHF. The DNA of the CDR3 is TGTGCCAGCAGCCGGACCGGCTCTAATTCACCCCTCCACTTT.

Judged by abundance, this clone is medium-sized. The rearrangement joins TRBV27 to TRBJ2-6; D gene uncertain. The CDR3 has 15 amino acids. With 2 bases removed from V and 1 base from J, the gap between germline ends came to 6 bases. CDR1 and CDR2 from the germline V gene are MNHEY and SMNVEV (reference sequence). The CDR3 DNA reads as TGTGCCAGCAGTTTACTCGGGTCTGGGGCCAACGTCCTGACTTTC. Its translation is CASSLLGSGANVLTF.

This clone is medium-sized by share. V gene TRBV15 combines with J gene TRBJ2-6; D gene unclear. There are 14 residues in the CDR3. CDR1 is LNHNV, CDR2 YYDKDF, per germline (reference sequence). V lost 1 base and J lost 4, with 5 bases in between. CDR3 loop: CATSRVVGANVLTF. DNA of the CDR3: TGTGCCACCAGCAGAGTTGTCGGGGCCAACGTCCTGACTTTC.

This clone has ten or more counts. The V gene is TRBV5-4, the J gene TRBJ2-3; D possibly corresponds to TRBD1 (5 bases). Deletions cut 0 bases from V and 1 base from J, with 6 bases between. Per the germline V gene, CDR1 is SGHNT and CDR2 is YYREEE (reference sequence). CDR3 size: 14 residues. The CDR3 loop reads CASSLEGGTDTQYF. Here the CDR3 DNA reads TGTGCCAGCAGCTTGGAAGGGGGCACAGATACGCAGTATTTT.

This clone was seen repeatedly, ten times or more. The chain recombines TRBV6-1 with TRBJ1-6; 11 nucleotides match TRBD1. The ends lost 9 bases at V and 9 bases at J; junction bases unmatched: 7. CDR3 length: 14 amino acids. Germline V lookup: CDR1 MNHNS, CDR2 SASEGT. In DNA, the CDR3 is TGTGCCAGTAGTCCCGGGACAGGGGGTTCACCCCTCCACTTT. It translates to CASSPGTGGSPLHF.

Regarding this clone: Germline and junction disagree at one end, which may indicate a read error. J is TRBJ2-3 and V is TRBV28; D not resolved. Germline CDR1 and CDR2: MDHEN and SYDVKM. The CDR3 has 13 amino acids. This CDR3 is CSSLESLGDTQYF. CDR3 DNA: TGTTCCAGTTTAGAGAGTTTGGGAGATACGCAGTATTTT.

This clone was observed at least ten times. V is TRBV20-1 and J is TRBJ2-5, with 9 nucleotides matching TRBD2. The CDR3 runs to 14 residues. Germline loops: CDR1 DFQATT, CDR2 SNEGSKA (reference sequence). Trimming cost V 1 base and J 6 bases; bases outside gene matches: 6. CDR3 sequence reads: CSARGSGGLKTQYF. CDR3 coding DNA: TGCAGTGCTAGAGGTAGCGGGGGTCTTAAGACCCAGTACTTC.

Comment on this clone: The junction shows a germline mismatch at one end, possibly a read error. The chain recombines TRBV11-1 with TRBJ1-3; D gene ambiguous. Germline V lookup: CDR1 SGHAT, CDR2 FQDESV (reference sequence). There are 16 residues in the CDR3. This CDR3 is CASSLAGLTSGNNIYF. CDR3 bases: TGTGCCAGCAGCTTAGCCGGACTCACCTCTGGAAACAACATATATTTT.

This clone was recorded at least ten times. V and J are TRBV9 and TRBJ2-1, with D tentatively TRBD1 (6 bases). CDR3 length: 15 amino acids. Trimming shortened V by 4 bases and J by 8 bases, and 19 bases separated the two germline ends. Germline V gene sequence: CDR1 SGDLS, CDR2 YYNGEE. DNA for the CDR3: TGTGCCAGCAGCTCCACCGGGACAAGCGCCTATGAGCAGTTCTTC. Its protein product is CASSSTGTSAYEQFF.

This clone is categorized as medium-sized (0.01 to 0.1%). The genes are TRBV27 and TRBJ1-5; the D gene is possibly TRBD1 (5 bases). Germline assignment: CDR1 MNHEY and CDR2 SMNVEV (reference sequence). V gave up 0 bases and J gave up 6 bases, with 18 bases separating them. The CDR3 runs 17 residues. The CDR3: CASSLSRPQGLGQPQHF. The CDR3 coding sequence is TGTGCCAGCAGTTTATCCCGCCCGCAGGGTTTAGGTCAGCCCCAGCATTTT.

CDR3 loop: CASSMNRGANEKLFF. The CDR3 DNA is TGTGCCAGCAGCATGAACAGGGGGGCTAATGAAAAACTGTTTTTT. The chain joins TRBV11-2 to TRBJ1-4, with 8 bases identical to TRBD1. The CDR3 contains 15 residues. Per germline, CDR1 SGHAT and CDR2 FQNNGV. With 5 bases clipped from V and 3 bases from J, the junction kept 5 bases outside the gene matches.

This clone was recorded at least ten times. In the same sample, other DNA sequences code for this CDR3. The rearrangement links TRBV5-6 to TRBJ1-1; 8 bases agree with TRBD1. Germline V gene lookup returns CDR1 SGHDT and CDR2 YYEEEE. The CDR3 spans 15 residues. Germline trimming cut 2 bases from V and 2 bases from J; bases unmatched to any gene: 5. The CDR3 region is CASSFWTGPNTEAFF. CDR3 nucleotide sequence: TGTGCCAGCAGCTTCTGGACAGGGCCTAACACTGAAGCTTTCTTT.

V gene TRBV6-2 or TRBV6-3 combines with J gene TRBJ1-6; TRBD1 matches at 7 bases. The ends lost 5 bases at V and 12 bases at J; junction bases unmatched: 16. The CDR3 is made up of 16 amino acids. In germline, CDR1 is MNHEY, CDR2 SVGEGT. The CDR3 here is CASSNAPDRPSGPLHF. CDR3 nucleotide sequence: TGTGCCAGCAGTAACGCGCCGGACAGGCCCTCAGGACCCCTCCACTTT.